The 9 T cell receptor beta chains presented below share a single source sample, sequenced in a study of STAT3 mutations in large granular lymphocyte leukemia. Study findings and constraints: At least one immunodominant TCR beta clonotype appeared in every T-cell large granular lymphocyte leukemia patient.

TCRdb keeps only in-frame clones here, not all; method: immunoSEQ multiplex PCR. The data contain about 34,000 clones, around 88% of them singletons. Their target antigens are unknown. The sequenced sample was peripheral blood mononuclear cells. The receptors here all came from a man between 60 and 75 years old with T-cell large granular lymphocyte leukemia. Some clones in this sample may be carry-over from other donors' samples.

The chain links TRBV5-5 to TRBJ1-5; no reliable D call. Germline V gives CDR1 SGHKS, CDR2 YYEKEE (reference sequence). The CDR3 extends over 16 amino acids. With 4 bases removed from V and 2 bases from J, the gap between germline ends came to 16 bases. The CDR3 nucleotides read TGTGCCAGCAGCCCCAGTACCTTGCTGGGCAATCAGCCCCAGCATTTT. Translating gives CASSPSTLLGNQPQHF.

The chain joins TRBV7-9 to TRBJ2-7; tentative D call: TRBD2 (6 bases). Germline CDR1 SEHNR, CDR2 FQNEAQ (reference sequence). This CDR3 has 15 residues. Between the trimmed V and J ends, which lost 4 bases and 5 bases, there was a span of 18 bases. The chain's CDR3 is CASSSQAEGRNEQYF. DNA of the CDR3: TGTGCCAGCAGCTCACAGGCGGAGGGCCGGAACGAGCAGTACTTC.

The chain combines TRBV7-9 with TRBJ1-1; no clear D. With 3 bases removed from V and 2 bases from J, the gap between germline ends came to 13 bases. Germline CDR1 is SEHNR and CDR2 is FQNEAQ (reference sequence). The CDR3 runs 15 residues. In DNA, the CDR3 is TGTGCCAGCAGCTTTTCGGGTAGGAGAAACACTGAAGCTTTCTTT. This sequence encodes CASSFSGRRNTEAFF.

J is TRBJ1-2 and V is TRBV15; D is unresolved. Germline loops: CDR1 LNHNV, CDR2 YYDKDF (reference sequence). The ends were cut back, 4 bases at V and 6 bases at J, with 15 bases in the middle. CDR3 length: 14 amino acids. CDR3 bases: TGTGCCACCAGCATGGGCAGTTCAGGACATGGCTACACCTTC. This encodes CATSMGSSGHGYTF.

The chain employs TRBV5-1 and TRBJ1-5, with D possibly matching TRBD1 (6 bases). V lost 4 bases, J lost 8 bases, and 16 bases lay in between. Germline CDR1 SGHRS, CDR2 YFSETQ. The CDR3 totals 14 residues. The CDR3, as DNA: TGCGCCAGCAGCGCGTCTGGGGGGCCCGAGCCCCAGCATTTT. This encodes CASSASGGPEPQHF.

The V and J genes are TRBV11-2 and TRBJ2-5, with D unclear. CDR3 length equals 14 residues. V lost 1 base and J 4 bases, leaving 10 bases between the germline ends. Germline V gives CDR1 SGHAT, CDR2 FQNNGV. The CDR3 nucleotides read TGTGCCAGCAGCTTAGGTGGGCCCCGAGAGACCCAGTACTTC. It codes for CASSLGGPRETQYF.

V and J are TRBV30 and TRBJ2-2; 7 bases map to TRBD2. The germline V gene encodes CDR1 GTSNPN and CDR2 SVGIG (reference sequence). V gave up 3 bases and J gave up 3 bases; unmatched junction bases: 4. This CDR3 is built from 14 residues. DNA for the CDR3: TGTGCCTGGAGGCAGGGAGGGGACACCGGGGAGCTGTTTTTT. Encoded protein: CAWRQGGDTGELFF.

J is TRBJ2-5 and V is TRBV11-2, with D unclear. This CDR3 is built from 13 residues. CDR1 and CDR2 from the germline V gene are SGHAT and FQNNGV. Trimming pared 1 base from V and 5 bases from J, leaving 8 bases between. The CDR3 loop is CASSLGGIETQYF. Written as DNA, the CDR3 is TGTGCCAGCAGCTTAGGGGGAATTGAGACCCAGTACTTC.

The CDR3 nucleotides are TGTGCCAGCAGCCAGGGCGCCGCGGGGGGCTACGAGCAGTACTTC. This codes for CASSQGAAGGYEQYF. This sequence joins TRBV4-2 and TRBJ2-7, with 8 bases that match TRBD2. The CDR3 contains 15 residues. With V trimmed by 3 bases and J by 3 bases, 7 bases remained unmatched. Germline values: CDR1 LGHNA, CDR2 YNFKEQ.